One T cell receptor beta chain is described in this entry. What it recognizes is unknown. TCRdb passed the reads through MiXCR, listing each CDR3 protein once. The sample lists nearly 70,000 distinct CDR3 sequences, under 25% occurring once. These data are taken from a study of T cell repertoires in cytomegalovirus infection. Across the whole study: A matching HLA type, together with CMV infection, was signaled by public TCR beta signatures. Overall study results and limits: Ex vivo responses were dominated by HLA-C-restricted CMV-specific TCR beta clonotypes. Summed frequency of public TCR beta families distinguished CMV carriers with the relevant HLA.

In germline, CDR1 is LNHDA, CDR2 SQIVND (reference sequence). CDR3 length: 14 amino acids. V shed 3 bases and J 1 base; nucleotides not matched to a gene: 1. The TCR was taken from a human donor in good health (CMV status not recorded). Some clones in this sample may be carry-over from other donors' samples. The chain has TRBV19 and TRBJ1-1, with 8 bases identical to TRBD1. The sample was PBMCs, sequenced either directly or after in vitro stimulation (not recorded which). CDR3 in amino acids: CASSIGTGNTEAFF. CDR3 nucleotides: TGTGCCAGTAGTATCGGGACAGGGAACACTGAAGCTTTCTTT.